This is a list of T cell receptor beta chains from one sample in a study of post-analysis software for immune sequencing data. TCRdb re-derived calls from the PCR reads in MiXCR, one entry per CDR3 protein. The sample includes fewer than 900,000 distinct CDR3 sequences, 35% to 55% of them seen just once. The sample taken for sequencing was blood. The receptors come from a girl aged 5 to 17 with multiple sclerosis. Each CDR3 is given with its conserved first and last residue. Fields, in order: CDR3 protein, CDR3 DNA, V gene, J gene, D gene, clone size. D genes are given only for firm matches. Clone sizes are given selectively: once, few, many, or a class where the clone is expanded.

CDR3: CASRQQAGGKNTQYF
DNA: TGTGCCAGCAGGCAGCAAGCGGGAGGAAAGAATACGCAGTATTTT
V: TRBV12-3/TRBV12-4
J: TRBJ2-3
D: TRBD2
size: NA

CDR3: CASSQDSTGVLGYTF
DNA: TGCGCCAGCAGCCAAGATAGCACAGGGGTTCTTGGCTACACCTTC
V: TRBV4-1
J: TRBJ1-2
D: TRBD1
size: NA

CDR3: CASSGGTSGNYEQYF
DNA: TGTGCCAGCAGCGGAGGGACTAGCGGGAACTACGAGCAGTACTTC
V: TRBV9
J: TRBJ2-7
D: TRBD2
size: few

CDR3: CATSRAGGITEAFF
DNA: TGTGCCACCAGCAGAGCTGGGGGCATAACTGAAGCTTTCTTT
V: TRBV15
J: TRBJ1-1
D: NA
size: few

CDR3: CASSRLGTGAGYTF
DNA: TGTGCCAGCAGTCGACTTGGGACAGGGGCTGGCTACACCTTC
V: TRBV12-3/TRBV12-4
J: TRBJ1-2
D: TRBD1
size: NA

CDR3: CASRLYANPGNEQFF
DNA: TGTGCCAGCAGACTATACGCCAACCCTGGCAATGAGCAGTTCTTC
V: TRBV7-3
J: TRBJ2-1
D: NA
size: few

CDR3: CASSLAGTAFSCEQYF
DNA: TGTGCCAGCAGCTTAGCGGGGACGGCATTCTCCTGCGAGCAGTACTTC
V: TRBV11-2
J: TRBJ2-7
D: NA
size: NA

CDR3: CASGTSEKLFF
DNA: TGCGCCAGCGGGACATCTGAAAAACTGTTTTTT
V: TRBV10-1
J: TRBJ1-4
D: NA
size: NA

CDR3: CASSFVGQENYGYTF
DNA: TGTGCCAGCAGCTTTGTGGGACAGGAGAACTATGGCTACACCTTC
V: TRBV7-9
J: TRBJ1-2
D: TRBD1
size: NA

CDR3: CSVERLAGAKGEQFF
DNA: TGCAGCGTTGAAAGGCTAGCGGGAGCGAAGGGGGAGCAGTTCTTC
V: TRBV29-1
J: TRBJ2-1
D: TRBD2
size: NA

CDR3: CASSYAIGGLSYNEQFF
DNA: TGTGCCAGCAGTTACGCCATTGGGGGACTCAGTTACAATGAGCAGTTCTTC
V: TRBV6-2/TRBV6-3
J: TRBJ2-1
D: NA
size: NA

CDR3: CASRTNTANEKLFF
DNA: TGTGCCAGCAGGACCAACACGGCTAATGAAAAACTGTTTTTT
V: TRBV27
J: TRBJ1-4
D: NA
size: NA

CDR3: CASSPREGGETQYF
DNA: TGTGCCAGCAGCCCACGGGAGGGCGGGGAGACCCAGTACTTC
V: TRBV9
J: TRBJ2-5
D: TRBD2
size: NA

CDR3: CATSTPSAQEQFF
DNA: TGTGCCACCAGCACACCTAGCGCCCAAGAGCAGTTCTTC
V: TRBV15
J: TRBJ2-1
D: NA
size: few

CDR3: CASSFGGTGVYYTEAFF
DNA: TGCGCCAGCAGCTTTGGCGGGACAGGGGTATATTACACTGAAGCTTTCTTT
V: TRBV5-1
J: TRBJ1-1
D: TRBD1
size: once

CDR3: CASSIGETGGTQYF
DNA: TGTGCCAGCAGTATAGGTGAGACCGGAGGGACCCAGTACTTC
V: TRBV12-3/TRBV12-4
J: TRBJ2-5
D: NA
size: NA

CDR3: CASSELQGWTYEQYF
DNA: TGTGCCAGCAGTGAATTACAGGGGTGGACCTACGAGCAGTACTTC
V: TRBV6-1
J: TRBJ2-7
D: TRBD1
size: NA

CDR3: CASSVSAGAQFF
DNA: TGTGCCAGCAGCGTATCGGCGGGGGCGCAGTTCTTC
V: TRBV9
J: TRBJ2-1
D: NA
size: NA

CDR3: CAISGGGPKGGNEQFF
DNA: TGTGCCATCAGTGGAGGCGGGCCTAAAGGGGGCAATGAGCAGTTCTTC
V: TRBV10-3
J: TRBJ2-1
D: NA
size: NA

CDR3: CASSPGTSLTASSYNEQFF
DNA: TGCGCCAGCAGCCCCGGGACTAGCCTCACCGCGAGCTCCTACAATGAGCAGTTCTTC
V: TRBV5-1
J: TRBJ2-1
D: TRBD2
size: NA

CDR3: CSARDSPNEKLFF
DNA: TGCAGTGCTAGAGACAGTCCGAATGAAAAACTGTTTTTT
V: TRBV20-1
J: TRBJ1-4
D: NA
size: few

CDR3: CASSLDPGGYNEQFF
DNA: TGTGCCAGCAGCTTAGACCCGGGAGGGTACAATGAGCAGTTCTTC
V: TRBV7-2
J: TRBJ2-1
D: TRBD2
size: few

CDR3: CASSPRTVNTEAFF
DNA: TGTGCCAGCAGCCCCCGGACAGTGAACACTGAAGCTTTCTTT
V: TRBV13
J: TRBJ1-1
D: NA
size: few

CDR3: CASSPRGQGSSAYEQYF
DNA: TGTGCCAGCTCACCACGAGGACAGGGCTCGTCGGCCTACGAGCAGTACTTC
V: TRBV18
J: TRBJ2-7
D: TRBD1
size: NA

CDR3: CASSLAPSSGANVLTF
DNA: TGTGCCAGCAGTTTAGCACCGAGCTCTGGGGCCAACGTCCTGACTTTC
V: TRBV12-3/TRBV12-4
J: TRBJ2-6
D: NA
size: NA

CDR3: CSARGGFAAQETQYF
DNA: TGCAGTGCTAGAGGGGGTTTCGCGGCCCAAGAGACCCAGTACTTC
V: TRBV20-1
J: TRBJ2-5
D: NA
size: few

CDR3: CSASWWQTGYNEQFF
DNA: TGCAGTGCTAGCTGGTGGCAGACGGGGTACAATGAGCAGTTCTTC
V: TRBV20-1
J: TRBJ2-1
D: NA
size: NA

CDR3: CSALRPGQGYEQYF
DNA: TGCAGTGCTTTAAGACCGGGACAGGGTTACGAGCAGTACTTC
V: TRBV20-1
J: TRBJ2-7
D: TRBD1
size: NA

CDR3: CASSVTASTDTQYF
DNA: TGCGCCAGCAGCGTGACAGCTAGCACAGATACGCAGTATTTT
V: TRBV4-3
J: TRBJ2-3
D: NA
size: once

CDR3: CSPVILAGIYYEQYF
DNA: TGCAGTCCCGTGATCCTAGCGGGGATTTACTACGAGCAGTACTTC
V: TRBV20-1
J: TRBJ2-7
D: TRBD2
size: NA

CDR3: CASREVQIDYGYTF
DNA: TGTGCCAGCAGGGAAGTGCAGATCGACTATGGCTACACCTTC
V: TRBV6-1
J: TRBJ1-2
D: NA
size: NA

CDR3: CATSRDAVRGYTF
DNA: TGTGCCACCAGCAGAGATGCAGTTAGGGGCTACACCTTC
V: TRBV15
J: TRBJ1-2
D: NA
size: NA

CDR3: CATGGRTACNEQFF
DNA: TGTGCCACCGGGGGACGGACAGCCTGCAATGAGCAGTTCTTC
V: TRBV15
J: TRBJ2-1
D: NA
size: NA

CDR3: CATSRDRGVKNIQYF
DNA: TGTGCCACCAGCAGAGATCGCGGGGTAAAAAACATTCAGTACTTC
V: TRBV15
J: TRBJ2-4
D: NA
size: few

CDR3: CASRGPYNEQYF
DNA: TGTGCCAGCAGGGGACCTTACAATGAGCAGTACTTC
V: TRBV2
J: TRBJ2-7
D: NA
size: NA

CDR3: CASSKPGTSGSTDTQYF
DNA: TGTGCCAGCAGTAAACCCGGGACTAGCGGTAGCACAGATACGCAGTATTTT
V: TRBV27
J: TRBJ2-3
D: TRBD2
size: NA

CDR3: CASSGRQVSPLHF
DNA: TGTGCCAGCAGTGGAAGACAGGTTTCACCCCTCCACTTT
V: TRBV28
J: TRBJ1-6
D: NA
size: NA

CDR3: CASSLAGTGEYEQYF
DNA: TGTGCCAGCAGCTTGGCCGGGACAGGGGAGTACGAGCAGTACTTC
V: TRBV5-6
J: TRBJ2-7
D: TRBD1
size: NA

CDR3: CSARDQTSGRDTQYF
DNA: TGCAGTGCTAGAGACCAGACTAGCGGGAGAGATACGCAGTATTTT
V: TRBV20-1
J: TRBJ2-3
D: TRBD2
size: few

CDR3: CASSLGTLHEQYF
DNA: TGTGCCAGCAGCTTGGGGACACTCCACGAGCAGTACTTC
V: TRBV5-6
J: TRBJ2-7
D: NA
size: NA